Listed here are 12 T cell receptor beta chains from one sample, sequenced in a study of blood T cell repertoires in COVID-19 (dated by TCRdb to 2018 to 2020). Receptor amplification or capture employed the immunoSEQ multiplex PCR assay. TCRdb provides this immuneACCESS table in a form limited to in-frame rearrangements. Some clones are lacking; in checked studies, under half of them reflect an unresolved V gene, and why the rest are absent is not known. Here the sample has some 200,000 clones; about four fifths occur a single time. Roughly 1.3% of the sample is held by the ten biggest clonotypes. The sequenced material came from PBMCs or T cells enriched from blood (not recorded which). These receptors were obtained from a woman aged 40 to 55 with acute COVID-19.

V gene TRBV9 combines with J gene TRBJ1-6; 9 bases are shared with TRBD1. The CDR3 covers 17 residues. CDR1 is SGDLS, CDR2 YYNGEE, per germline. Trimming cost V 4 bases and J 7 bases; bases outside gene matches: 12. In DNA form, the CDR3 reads TGTGCCAGCAGCTCTCGACAGGGGGGAGGCCTAAATTCACCCCTCCACTTT. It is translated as CASSSRQGGGLNSPLHF. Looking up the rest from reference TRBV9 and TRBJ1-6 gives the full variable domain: DSGVTQTPKHLITATGQRVTLRCSPRSGDLSVYWYQQSLDQGLQFLIQYYNGEERAKGNILERFSAQQFPDLHSELNLSSLELGDSALYFCASSSRQGGGLNSPLHFGNGTRLTVT.

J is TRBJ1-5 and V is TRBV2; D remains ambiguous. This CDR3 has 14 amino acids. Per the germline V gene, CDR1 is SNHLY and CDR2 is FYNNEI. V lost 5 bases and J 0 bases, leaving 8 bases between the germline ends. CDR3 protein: CASSKTNSNQPQHF. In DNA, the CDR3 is TGTGCCAGCAGTAAAACTAATAGCAATCAGCCCCAGCATTTT.

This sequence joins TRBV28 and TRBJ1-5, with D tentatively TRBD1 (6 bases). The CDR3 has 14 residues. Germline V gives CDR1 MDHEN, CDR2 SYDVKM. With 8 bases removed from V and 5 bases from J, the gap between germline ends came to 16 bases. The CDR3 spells CASQDGQGYQPQHF. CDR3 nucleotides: TGTGCCAGCCAAGACGGGCAGGGGTATCAGCCCCAGCATTTT.

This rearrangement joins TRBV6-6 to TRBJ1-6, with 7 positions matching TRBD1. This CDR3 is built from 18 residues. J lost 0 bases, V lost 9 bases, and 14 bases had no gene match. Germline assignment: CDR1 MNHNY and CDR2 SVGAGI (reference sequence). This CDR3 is CASSLGQILSSYNSPLHF. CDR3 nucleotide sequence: TGTGCCAGTAGTCTGGGACAGATTTTGAGCTCCTATAATTCACCCCTCCACTTT.

In nucleotides, the CDR3 is TGTGCCACCAGTGATGGCGGGGGGCACGAGCAGTACTTC. Protein: CATSDGGGHEQYF. The chain uses TRBV24-1 and TRBJ2-7; 8 bases are a match to TRBD2. Germline-derived CDR1 and CDR2 are KGHDR and SFDVKD. V was pared by 3 bases and J by 5 bases, with 2 bases of the junction left unmatched. There are 13 residues in the CDR3.

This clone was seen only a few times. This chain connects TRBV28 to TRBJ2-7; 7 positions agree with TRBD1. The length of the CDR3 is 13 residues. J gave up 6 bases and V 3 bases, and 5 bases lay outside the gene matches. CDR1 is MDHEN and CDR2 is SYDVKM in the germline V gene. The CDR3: CASSLVQGSEQYF. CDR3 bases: TGTGCCAGCAGTTTGGTACAGGGGAGCGAGCAGTACTTC.

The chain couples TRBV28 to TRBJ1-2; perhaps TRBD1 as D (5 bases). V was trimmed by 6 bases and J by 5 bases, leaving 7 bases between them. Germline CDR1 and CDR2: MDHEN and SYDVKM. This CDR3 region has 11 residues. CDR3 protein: CASSPGYGYTF. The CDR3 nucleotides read TGTGCCAGCAGCCCAGGGTATGGCTACACCTTC.

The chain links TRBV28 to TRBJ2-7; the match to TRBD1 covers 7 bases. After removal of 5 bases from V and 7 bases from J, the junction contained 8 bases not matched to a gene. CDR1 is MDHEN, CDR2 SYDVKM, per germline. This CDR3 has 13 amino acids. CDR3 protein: CASSGGTAQEQYF. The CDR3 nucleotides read TGTGCCAGCAGTGGTGGGACAGCTCAAGAGCAGTACTTC.

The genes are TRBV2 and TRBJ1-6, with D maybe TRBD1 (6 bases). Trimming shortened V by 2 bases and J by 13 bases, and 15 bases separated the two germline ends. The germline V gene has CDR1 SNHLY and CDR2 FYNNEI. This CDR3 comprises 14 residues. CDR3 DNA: TGTGCCAGCAGTGAAACCCGCAGGGGAACCCCCCTCCACTTT. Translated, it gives CASSETRRGTPLHF.

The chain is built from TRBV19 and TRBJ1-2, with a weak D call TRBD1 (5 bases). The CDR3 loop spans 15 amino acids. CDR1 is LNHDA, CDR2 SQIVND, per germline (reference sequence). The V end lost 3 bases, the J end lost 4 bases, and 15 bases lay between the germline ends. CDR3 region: CASSMSAGTGYGYTF. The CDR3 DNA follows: TGTGCCAGTAGTATGTCGGCAGGGACTGGCTATGGCTACACCTTC. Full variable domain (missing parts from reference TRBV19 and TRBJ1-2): DGGITQSPKYLFRKEGQNVTLSCEQNLNHDAMYWYRQDPGQGLRLIYYSQIVNDFQKGDIAEGYSVSREKKESFPLTVTSAQKNPTAFYLCASSMSAGTGYGYTFGSGTRLTVV.

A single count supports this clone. In DNA, the CDR3 is TGTGCCAGCAGTAACCGGGACAGGGGCGAAAAACTGTTTTTT. It translates to CASSNRDRGEKLFF. V gene TRBV25-1 combines with J gene TRBJ1-4; 10 nucleotides line up with TRBD1. The CDR3 totals 14 residues. CDR1 and CDR2 (germline): MGHDK, SYGVNS. V was clipped by 5 bases and J by 8 bases; unmatched bases: 5.

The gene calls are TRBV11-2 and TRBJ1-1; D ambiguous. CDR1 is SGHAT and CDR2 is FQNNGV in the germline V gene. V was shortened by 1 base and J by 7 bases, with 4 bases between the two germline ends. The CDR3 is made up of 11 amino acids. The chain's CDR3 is CASSLVGEAFF. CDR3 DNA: TGTGCCAGCAGCTTAGTCGGTGAAGCTTTCTTT.